This T cell receptor beta chain was sequenced during a study of neurological immune-mediated disorders. From the 5' RACE reads, TCRdb called clonotypes with MiXCR, one entry per CDR3 protein. Of tens of thousands of distinct CDR3 sequences listed, under 3% were seen once; the top ten hold 3%. Germline assignment: CDR1 DFQATT and CDR2 SNEGSKA (reference sequence). Trimming stripped 8 bases from V and 8 bases from J, with 16 bases between. This CDR3 contains 12 residues. This clonotype was counted many times. Material for sequencing was PBMCs. This clonotype originated in a man aged 50 to 59 with multiple sclerosis. The chain is built from TRBV20-1 and TRBJ2-1; maybe TRBD1 (6 bases). Here the CDR3 reads CSPKWGQDEQFF. CDR3 nucleotide sequence: TGCAGTCCCAAGTGGGGGCAGGATGAGCAGTTCTTC.